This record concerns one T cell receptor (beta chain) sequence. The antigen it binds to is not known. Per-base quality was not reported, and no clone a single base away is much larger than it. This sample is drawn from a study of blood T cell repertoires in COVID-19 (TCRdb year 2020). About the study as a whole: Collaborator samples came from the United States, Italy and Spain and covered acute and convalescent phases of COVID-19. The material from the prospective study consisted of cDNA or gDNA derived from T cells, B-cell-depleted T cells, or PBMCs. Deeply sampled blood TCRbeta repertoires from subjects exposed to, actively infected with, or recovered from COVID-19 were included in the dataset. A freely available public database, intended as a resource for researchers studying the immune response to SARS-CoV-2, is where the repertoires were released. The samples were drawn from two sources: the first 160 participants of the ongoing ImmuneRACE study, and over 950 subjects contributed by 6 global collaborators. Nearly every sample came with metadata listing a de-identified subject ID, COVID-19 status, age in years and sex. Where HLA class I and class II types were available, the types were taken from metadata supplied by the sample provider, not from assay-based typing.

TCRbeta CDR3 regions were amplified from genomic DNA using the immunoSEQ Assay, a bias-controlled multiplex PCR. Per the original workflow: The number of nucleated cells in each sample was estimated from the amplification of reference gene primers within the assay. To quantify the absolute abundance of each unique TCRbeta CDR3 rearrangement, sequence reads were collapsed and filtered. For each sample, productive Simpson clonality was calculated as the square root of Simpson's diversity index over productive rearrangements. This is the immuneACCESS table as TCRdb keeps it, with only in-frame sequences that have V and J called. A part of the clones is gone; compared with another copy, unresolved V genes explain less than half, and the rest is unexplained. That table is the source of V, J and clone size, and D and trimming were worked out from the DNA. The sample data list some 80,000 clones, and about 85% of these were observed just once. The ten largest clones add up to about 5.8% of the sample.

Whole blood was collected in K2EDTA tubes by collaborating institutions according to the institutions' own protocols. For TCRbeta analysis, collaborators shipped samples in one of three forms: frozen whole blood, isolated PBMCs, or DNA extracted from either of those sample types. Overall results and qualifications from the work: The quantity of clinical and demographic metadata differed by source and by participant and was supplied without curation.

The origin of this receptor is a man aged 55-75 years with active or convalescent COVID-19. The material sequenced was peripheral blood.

The nucleotide sequence reads as follows: TGTGCCACCAGCAGGGACAGCCTCAATGAGCAGTTCTTC. Translated, this is CATSRDSLNEQFF. The V gene is TRBV15 and the J gene is TRBJ2-1, with TRBD1 perhaps the D gene, on 6 matching bases. The CDR1 and CDR2 encoded by the germline V gene (reference sequence) are LNHNV and YYDKDF. V is reduced by 3 bases and J by 6 bases, leaving a spacing of 9 bases between them. The CDR3 holds 13 amino acids from the cysteine to the phenylalanine. Kept here is only the CDR3 DNA, which spans 39 bases and is read in frame from base 1.